The TCR beta chain under discussion was sequenced for a study of blood T cell repertoires in COVID-19. For the study at large: Donors in the United States, Italy and Spain gave samples during acute or convalescent COVID-19. T cells, B-cell-depleted T cells, or PBMCs provided the cDNA or gDNA that served as material.

The authors' processing: The authors estimated nucleated cell counts from reference gene primer amplification. Repertoires were generated with immunoSEQ multiplex PCR, while TCRdb's copy carries only in-frame clones and drops some. That table gives V, J and clone size, and the DNA gave D and trimming. This sample yields under 250,000 clones, of which under 90% are seen a single time; around 6.5% belongs to the top ten. V gave up 4 bases and J gave up 2 bases, with 15 bases separating them. The CDR3 runs to 16 residues. The germline V gene has CDR1 MDHEN and CDR2 SYDVKM. The sequence was obtained from a man in his fifties or sixties who had recovered from COVID-19. Sequencing input: peripheral blood. V is TRBV28 and J is TRBJ1-3, with a possible D match to TRBD1 (5 bases). The CDR3 loop reads CASSSQATVPGNTIYF. CDR3 DNA: TGTGCCAGCAGTTCCCAGGCGACAGTACCTGGAAACACCATATATTTT.